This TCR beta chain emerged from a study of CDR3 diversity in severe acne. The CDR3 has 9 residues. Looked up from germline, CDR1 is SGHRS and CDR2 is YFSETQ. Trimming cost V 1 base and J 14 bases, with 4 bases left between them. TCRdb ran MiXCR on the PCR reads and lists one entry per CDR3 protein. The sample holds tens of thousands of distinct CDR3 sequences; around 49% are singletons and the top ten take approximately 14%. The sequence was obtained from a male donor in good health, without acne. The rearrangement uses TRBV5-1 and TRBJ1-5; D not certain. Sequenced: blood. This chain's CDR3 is CASSLPKHF. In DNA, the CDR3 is TGCGCCAGCAGCTTGCCAAAGCATTTT.